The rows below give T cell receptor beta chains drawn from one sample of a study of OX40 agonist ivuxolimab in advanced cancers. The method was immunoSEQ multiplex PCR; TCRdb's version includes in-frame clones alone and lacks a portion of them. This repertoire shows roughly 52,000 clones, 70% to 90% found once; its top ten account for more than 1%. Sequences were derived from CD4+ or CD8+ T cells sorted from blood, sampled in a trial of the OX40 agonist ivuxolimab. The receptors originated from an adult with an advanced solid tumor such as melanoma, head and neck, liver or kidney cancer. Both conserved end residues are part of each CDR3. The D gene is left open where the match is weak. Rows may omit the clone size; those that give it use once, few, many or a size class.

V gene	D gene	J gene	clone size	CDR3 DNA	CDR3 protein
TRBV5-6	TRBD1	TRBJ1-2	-	TGTGCCAGCAGCCCCTGGGACAGGGTCAACTATGGCTACACCTTC	CASSPWDRVNYGYTF
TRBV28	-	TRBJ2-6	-	TGTGCCAGCAGCGTAGCAGGGGCTGGGGCCAACGTCCTGACTTTC	CASSVAGAGANVLTF
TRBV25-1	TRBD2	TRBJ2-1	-	TGTGCCAGCAGTGAATCTGCTAGCGGGACCCCATTTGAGGGGCAGTTCTTC	CASSESASGTPFEGQFF
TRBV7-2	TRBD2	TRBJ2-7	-	TGTGCCAGCAGCCCAGGCCCGGGACTAGATTACGAGCAGTACTTC	CASSPGPGLDYEQYF
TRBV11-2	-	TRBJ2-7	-	TGTGCCAGCAGGACAACCCAACGGCGGGCCTCCTACGAGCAGTACTTC	CASRTTQRRASYEQYF
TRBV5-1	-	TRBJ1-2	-	TGCGCCAGCAGCTTGCCAGGGGAGGTAAACTATGGCTACACCTTC	CASSLPGEVNYGYTF
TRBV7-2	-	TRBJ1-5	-	TGTGCCAGCAGCTTCCACCGTGCAGGGTCGGTTCAGCCCCAGCATTTT	CASSFHRAGSVQPQHF
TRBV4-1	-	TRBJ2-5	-	TGCGCCAGCAGCTCACAAGAGCGGGAGACCCAGTACTTC	CASSSQERETQYF
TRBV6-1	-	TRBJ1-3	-	TGTGCCAGCAGCGGCGGGACGGTCTCTGGAAACACCATATATTTT	CASSGGTVSGNTIYF
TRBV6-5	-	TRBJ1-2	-	TGTGCCAGCGATAGTACGGAGGGGCGGGGCTACACCTTC	CASDSTEGRGYTF
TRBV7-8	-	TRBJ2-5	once	TGTGCCAGCAGCTTAGTACGCAGCGACCAGTACTTC	CASSLVRSDQYF